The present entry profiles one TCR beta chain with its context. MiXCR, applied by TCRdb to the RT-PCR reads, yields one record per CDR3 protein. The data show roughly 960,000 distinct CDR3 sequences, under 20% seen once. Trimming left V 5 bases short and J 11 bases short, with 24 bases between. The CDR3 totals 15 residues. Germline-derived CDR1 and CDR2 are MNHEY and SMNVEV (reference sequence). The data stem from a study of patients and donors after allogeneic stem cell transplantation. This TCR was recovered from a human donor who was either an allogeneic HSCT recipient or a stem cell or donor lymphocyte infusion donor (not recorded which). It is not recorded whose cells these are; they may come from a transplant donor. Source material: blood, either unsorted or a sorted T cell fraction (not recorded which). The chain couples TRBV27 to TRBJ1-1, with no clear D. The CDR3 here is CASSLTRSSASVAFF. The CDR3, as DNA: TGTGCCAGCAGTCTCACTAGGAGCTCCGCCAGCGTCGCTTTCTTT.